The T cell receptor beta chain described here comes from a study of regulatory T cells in long-lasting Graves disease. Noted time point: newly diagnosed GD, antithyroid drugs for less than 3 months. The authors made the TCR library using RNA they extracted from PBMCs. Arm-PCR of CDR3 regions and iRepertoire HTBI primers were the basis on which TCR beta libraries were built. MiXCR, run by TCRdb on the multiplex PCR reads, gives a single entry per CDR3 protein. Among roughly 350,000 distinct CDR3 sequences, roughly 17% were seen once, and the ten largest hold 25% to 30%. The CDR3 runs 14 residues. The germline CDR1 and CDR2 sequences are LNHDA and SQIVND (reference sequence). Between the trimmed V and J ends, which lost 8 bases and 2 bases, there was a span of 14 bases. The same sample was also used in a study of T cells in Graves' hyperthyroidism and ophthalmopathy.

This sequence joins TRBV19 and TRBJ2-3, with D possibly being TRBD2 (5 bases). This receptor was obtained from a middle-aged man with Graves disease. Here the sequenced sample was peripheral blood mononuclear cells (PBMCs), taken at new diagnosis, from a patient treated with antithyroid drugs. For the CDR3, the DNA is TGTGCCAGTTCCATGGACTGGACCACAGATACGCAGTATTTT. Protein sequence: CASSMDWTTDTQYF.